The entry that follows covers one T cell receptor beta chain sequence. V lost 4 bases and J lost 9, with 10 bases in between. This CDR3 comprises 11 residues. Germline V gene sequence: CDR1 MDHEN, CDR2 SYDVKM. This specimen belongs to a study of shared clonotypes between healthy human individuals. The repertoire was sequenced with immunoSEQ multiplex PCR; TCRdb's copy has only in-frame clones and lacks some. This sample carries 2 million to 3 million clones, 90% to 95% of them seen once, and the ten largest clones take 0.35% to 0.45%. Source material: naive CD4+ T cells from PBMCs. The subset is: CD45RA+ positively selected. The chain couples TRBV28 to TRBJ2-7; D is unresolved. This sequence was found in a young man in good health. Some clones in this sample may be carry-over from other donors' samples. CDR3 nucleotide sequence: TGTGCCAGCAGTTCCCCCCCTGGGCAGTACTTC. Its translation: CASSSPPGQYF.